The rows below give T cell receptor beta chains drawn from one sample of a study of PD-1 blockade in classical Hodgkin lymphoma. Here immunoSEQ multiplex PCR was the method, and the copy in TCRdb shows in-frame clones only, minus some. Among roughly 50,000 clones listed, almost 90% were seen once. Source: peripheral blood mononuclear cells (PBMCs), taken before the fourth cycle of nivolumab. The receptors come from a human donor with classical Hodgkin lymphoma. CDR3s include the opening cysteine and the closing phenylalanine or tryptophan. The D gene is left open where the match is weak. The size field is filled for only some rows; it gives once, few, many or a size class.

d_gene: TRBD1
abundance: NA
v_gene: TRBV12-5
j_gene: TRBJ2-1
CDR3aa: CASGLAKGDRANEQFF
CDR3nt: TGTGCTAGTGGTTTGGCCAAGGGGGACAGGGCCAATGAGCAGTTCTTC

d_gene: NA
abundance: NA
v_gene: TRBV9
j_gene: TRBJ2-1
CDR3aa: CASSAPYGSYNEQFF
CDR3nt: TGTGCCAGCAGCGCACCATATGGCTCCTACAATGAGCAGTTCTTC

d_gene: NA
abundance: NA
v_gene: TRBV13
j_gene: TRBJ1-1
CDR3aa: CASSFLTLLGAEAFF
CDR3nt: TGTGCCAGCAGCTTTCTCACATTACTTGGGGCTGAAGCTTTCTTT

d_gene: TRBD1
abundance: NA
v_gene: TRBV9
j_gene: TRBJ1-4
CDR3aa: CASSVEGATNEKLFF
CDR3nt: TGTGCCAGCAGCGTAGAGGGGGCTACTAATGAAAAACTGTTTTTT

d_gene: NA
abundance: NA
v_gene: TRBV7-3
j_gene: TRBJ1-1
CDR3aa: CASRPSPTDEAFF
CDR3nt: TGTGCCAGCAGACCATCCCCGACCGATGAAGCTTTCTTT

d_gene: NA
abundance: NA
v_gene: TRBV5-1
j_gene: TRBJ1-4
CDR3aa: CASSRGTLEKLFF
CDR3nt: TGCGCCAGCAGCCGGGGGACCTTGGAAAAACTGTTTTTT

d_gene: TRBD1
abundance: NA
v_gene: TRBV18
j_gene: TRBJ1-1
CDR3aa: CASSPSSTGGTEAFF
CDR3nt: TGTGCCAGCTCACCATCTTCTACAGGGGGCACTGAAGCTTTCTTT

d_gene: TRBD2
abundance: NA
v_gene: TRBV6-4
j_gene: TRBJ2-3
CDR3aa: CASSDQTSGRRADTQYF
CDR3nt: TGTGCCAGCAGTGACCAGACTAGCGGGAGGAGGGCAGATACGCAGTATTTT

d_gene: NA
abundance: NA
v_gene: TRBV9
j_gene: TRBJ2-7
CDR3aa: CASSPTGTYEQYF
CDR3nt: TGTGCCAGCAGTCCCACCGGGACCTACGAGCAGTACTTC

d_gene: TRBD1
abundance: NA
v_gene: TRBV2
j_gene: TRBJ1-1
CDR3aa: CASSEDRGHLAFF
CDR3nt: TGTGCCAGCAGTGAAGACAGGGGGCATTTGGCTTTCTTT

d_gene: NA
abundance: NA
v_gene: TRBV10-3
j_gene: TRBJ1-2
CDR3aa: CATVDGNLWGYTF
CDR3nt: TGTGCCACCGTGGACGGAAATCTCTGGGGCTACACCTTC

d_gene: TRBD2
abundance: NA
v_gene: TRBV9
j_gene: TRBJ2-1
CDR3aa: CASSVAGGGPYNEQFF
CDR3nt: TGTGCCAGCAGCGTAGCGGGGGGGGGACCCTACAATGAGCAGTTCTTC

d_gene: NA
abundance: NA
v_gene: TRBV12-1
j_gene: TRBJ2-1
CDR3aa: CASSFAGGGNEQFF
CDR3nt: TGTGCCAGCAGCTTTGCGGGAGGGGGTAATGAGCAGTTCTTC

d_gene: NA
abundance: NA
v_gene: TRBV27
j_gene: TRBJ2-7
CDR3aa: CASTPRAGRSSYEQYF
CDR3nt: TGTGCCAGCACCCCAAGGGCGGGCAGGAGCTCCTACGAGCAGTACTTC

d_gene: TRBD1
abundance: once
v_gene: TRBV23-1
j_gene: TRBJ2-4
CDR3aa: CASSDRVAKNIQYF
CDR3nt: TGCGCCAGCAGCGACAGGGTAGCCAAAAACATTCAGTACTTC

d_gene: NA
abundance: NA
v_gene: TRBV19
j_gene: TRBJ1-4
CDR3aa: CASRGTNEKLFF
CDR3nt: TGTGCCAGTAGGGGGACTAATGAAAAACTGTTTTTT

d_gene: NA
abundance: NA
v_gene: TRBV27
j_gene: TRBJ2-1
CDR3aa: CASMKWPADEQFF
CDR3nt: TGTGCCAGCATGAAGTGGCCGGCGGATGAGCAGTTCTTC

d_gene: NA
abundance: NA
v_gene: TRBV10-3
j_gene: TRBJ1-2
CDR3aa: CAGRGTTLYGYTF
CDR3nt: TGTGCCGGACGGGGTACAACTCTTTATGGCTACACCTTC

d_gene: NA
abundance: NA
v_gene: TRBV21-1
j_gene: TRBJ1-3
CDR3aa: CVVLLSLSSGNTIYF
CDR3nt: TGTGTCGTTTTATTAAGCCTGAGCTCTGGAAACACCATATATTTT

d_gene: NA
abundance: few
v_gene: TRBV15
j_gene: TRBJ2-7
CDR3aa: CATSRDSRAEQYF
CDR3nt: TGTGCCACCAGCAGAGATAGCAGGGCCGAGCAGTACTTC

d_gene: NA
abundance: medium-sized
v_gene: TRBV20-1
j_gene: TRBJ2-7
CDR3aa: CSARDGYEQYF
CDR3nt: TGCAGTGCTCGGGACGGATACGAGCAGTACTTC

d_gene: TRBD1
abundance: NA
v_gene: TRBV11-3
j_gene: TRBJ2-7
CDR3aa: CASSLEGQGAYEQYF
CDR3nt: TGTGCCAGCAGCTTAGAAGGACAGGGGGCTTACGAGCAGTACTTC

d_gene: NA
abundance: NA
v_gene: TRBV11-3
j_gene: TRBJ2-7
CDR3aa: CASSLGPNYEQYF
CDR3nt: TGTGCCAGCAGCTTAGGACCGAACTACGAGCAGTACTTC

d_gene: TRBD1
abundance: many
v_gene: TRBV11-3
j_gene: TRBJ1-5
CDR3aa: CASSLALGQARSNSNQPQHF
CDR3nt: TGTGCCAGCAGCTTAGCACTGGGACAGGCCAGGTCTAATAGCAATCAGCCCCAGCATTTT

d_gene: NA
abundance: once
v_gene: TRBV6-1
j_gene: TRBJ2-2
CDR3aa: CASRTPLTTGELFF
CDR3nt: TGTGCCAGCAGGACCCCTCTAACAACCGGGGAGCTGTTTTTT

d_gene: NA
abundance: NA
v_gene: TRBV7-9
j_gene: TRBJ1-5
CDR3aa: CASSPGRVANNQPQHF
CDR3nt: TGTGCCAGCAGCCCCGGACGGGTAGCCAACAATCAGCCCCAGCATTTT

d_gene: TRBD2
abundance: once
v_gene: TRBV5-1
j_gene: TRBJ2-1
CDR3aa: CASRLAGLAGGGQFF
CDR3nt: TGCGCCAGCAGACTGGCGGGACTAGCCGGAGGGGGGCAGTTCTTC

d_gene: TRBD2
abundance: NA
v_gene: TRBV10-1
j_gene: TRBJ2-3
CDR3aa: CASSEVAGGDTQYF
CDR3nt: TGCGCCAGCAGTGAAGTAGCGGGAGGGGATACGCAGTATTTT

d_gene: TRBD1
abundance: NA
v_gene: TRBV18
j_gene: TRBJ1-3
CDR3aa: CASATTGINSGNTIYF
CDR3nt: TGTGCCAGCGCGACGACAGGGATCAACTCTGGAAACACCATATATTTT

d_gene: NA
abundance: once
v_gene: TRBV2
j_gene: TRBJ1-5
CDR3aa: CASSEEIWADNQPQHF
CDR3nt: TGTGCCAGCAGTGAAGAGATCTGGGCGGACAATCAGCCCCAGCATTTT

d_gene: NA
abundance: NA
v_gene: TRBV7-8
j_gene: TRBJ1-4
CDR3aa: CASSLADTIRSEKLFF
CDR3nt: TGTGCCAGCAGCTTAGCGGACACGATACGGAGCGAAAAACTGTTTTTT

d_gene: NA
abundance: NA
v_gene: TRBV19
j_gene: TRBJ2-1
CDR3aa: CASLGSYNEQFF
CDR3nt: TGTGCCAGTTTGGGCTCCTACAATGAGCAGTTCTTC

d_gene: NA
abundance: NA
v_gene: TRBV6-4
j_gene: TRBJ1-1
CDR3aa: CASRAGSNTEAFF
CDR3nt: TGTGCCAGCAGAGCGGGGAGCAACACTGAAGCTTTCTTT

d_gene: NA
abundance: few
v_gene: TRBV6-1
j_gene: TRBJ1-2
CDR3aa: CASSEGVLANYGYTF
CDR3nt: TGTGCCAGCAGTGAAGGGGTCTTAGCTAACTATGGCTACACCTTC

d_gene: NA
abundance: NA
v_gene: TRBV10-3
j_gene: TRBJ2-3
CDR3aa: CAISESSTPDTQYF
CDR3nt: TGTGCCATCAGTGAGTCCTCGACTCCCGATACGCAGTATTTT

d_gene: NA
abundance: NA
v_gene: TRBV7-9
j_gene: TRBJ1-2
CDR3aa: CASSPGPFEGYTF
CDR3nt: TGTGCCAGCAGCCCGGGCCCATTCGAGGGCTACACCTTC

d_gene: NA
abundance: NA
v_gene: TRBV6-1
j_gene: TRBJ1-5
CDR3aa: CASSDWGRRNQPQHF
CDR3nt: TGTGCCAGCAGTGATTGGGGGCGTCGCAATCAGCCCCAGCATTTT

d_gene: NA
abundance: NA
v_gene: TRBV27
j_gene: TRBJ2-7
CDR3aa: CASSLRDMGYEQYF
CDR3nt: TGTGCCAGCAGTCTAAGGGACATGGGGTACGAGCAGTACTTC

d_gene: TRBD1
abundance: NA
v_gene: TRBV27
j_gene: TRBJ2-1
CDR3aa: CASSSKGQNSYNEQFF
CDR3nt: TGTGCCAGCAGTTCAAAGGGACAGAACTCCTACAATGAGCAGTTCTTC

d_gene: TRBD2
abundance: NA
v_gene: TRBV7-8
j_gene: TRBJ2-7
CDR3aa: CASSLNVLVLTGRSYEQYF
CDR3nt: TGTGCCAGCAGCTTAAATGTATTGGTGCTAACCGGGAGGTCCTACGAGCAGTACTTC

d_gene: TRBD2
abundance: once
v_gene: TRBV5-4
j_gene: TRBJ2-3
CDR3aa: CASSLKTSGRTDTQYF
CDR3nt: TGTGCCAGCAGCCTAAAGACTAGCGGGAGAACAGATACGCAGTATTTT